The 2 T cell receptor beta chains below all came from one sample that was sequenced in a study of radiotherapy plus CTLA-4 blockade in lung cancer. Clones were read by immunoSEQ multiplex PCR, and TCRdb kept only the in-frame ones, dropping some. The top ten clones hold 8.5% to 9% of a sample with tens of thousands of clones, roughly 80% of them seen once. The starting material was peripheral blood, obtained from a patient treated with radiotherapy plus ipilimumab. The origin of the receptors is a human donor with non-small cell lung cancer who had a complete response to radiotherapy plus ipilimumab.

This clone was observed a single time. This chain connects TRBV28 to TRBJ2-7, with 12 bases that match TRBD1. V was clipped by 8 bases and J by 8 bases; unmatched bases: 10. Germline-derived CDR1 and CDR2 are MDHEN and SYDVKM. The CDR3 covers 14 residues. Here the CDR3 reads CASGEGQGAGKQYV. The CDR3 nucleotides are TGTGCCAGCGGGGAGGGACAGGGGGCTGGTAAGCAGTACGTC.

The rearrangement joins TRBV27 to TRBJ2-1; D remains unclear. Per the germline V gene, CDR1 is MNHEY and CDR2 is SMNVEV (reference sequence). Deletions cut 5 bases from V and 0 bases from J, with 17 bases between. This CDR3 spans 17 amino acids. The CDR3 DNA is TGTGCCAGCAGTAAAATTTTTCCGTTGAGCTCCTACAATGAGCAGTTCTTC. Translation gives CASSKIFPLSSYNEQFF.